The clone carrying this T cell receptor (beta chain) has a count of ten or more. As yet, its antigen is unknown. The data originate from a study of T cells in Graves' hyperthyroidism and ophthalmopathy. Study observations and caveats: Prediction of ophthalmopathy progression came a median 6.5 months pre-onset. Ophthalmopathy was distinguished from stable hyperthyroidism by 13 V-J signatures.

PBMCs stemmed from 10 ml fresh peripheral blood. Regions amplified from RNA transcripts were the TCR beta CDR3 regions. First-round RT-PCR with HTBI primers amplified the TCR CDR3 region. TCRdb used MiXCR to reprocess the multiplex PCR reads, holding one entry per CDR3 protein. The repertoire holds about 520,000 distinct CDR3 sequences, with about 24% as singletons. Input material: blood. The clonotype was recovered from a woman in her 30s with Graves' ophthalmopathy.

Written as DNA, the CDR3 is TGTGCCATCAGTGAGATTAGCGGGGGACTCCAAGAGACCCAGTACTTC. It codes for CAISEISGGLQETQYF. This rearrangement joins TRBV10-3 to TRBJ2-5; 9 bases are a match to TRBD2. The junction had 5 bases not matched to a gene; V was cut back by 2 bases and J by 1 base. This CDR3 region has 16 residues. Germline-derived CDR1 and CDR2 are ENHRY and SYGVKD.